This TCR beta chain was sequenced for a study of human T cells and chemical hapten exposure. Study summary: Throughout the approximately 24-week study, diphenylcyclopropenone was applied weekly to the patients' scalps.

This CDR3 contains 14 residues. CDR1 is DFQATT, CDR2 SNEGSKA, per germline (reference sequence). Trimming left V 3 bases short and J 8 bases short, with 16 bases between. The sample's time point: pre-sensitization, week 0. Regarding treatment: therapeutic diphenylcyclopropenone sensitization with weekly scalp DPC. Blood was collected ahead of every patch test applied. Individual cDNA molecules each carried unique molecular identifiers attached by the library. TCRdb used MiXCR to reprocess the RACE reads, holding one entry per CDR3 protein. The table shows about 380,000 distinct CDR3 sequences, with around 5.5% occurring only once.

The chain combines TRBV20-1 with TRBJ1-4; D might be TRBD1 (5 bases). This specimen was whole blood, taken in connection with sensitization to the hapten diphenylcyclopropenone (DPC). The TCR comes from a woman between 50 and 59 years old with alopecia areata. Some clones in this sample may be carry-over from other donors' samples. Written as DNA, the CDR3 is TGCAGTGCTAGCCCGGGCAGGGTAGGGGAAAAACTGTTTTTT. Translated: CSASPGRVGEKLFF.